These T cell receptor beta chains were read from a single sample in a study of blood T cell repertoires in COVID-19. Using immunoSEQ multiplex PCR, the repertoire was profiled, and TCRdb retains in-frame clones only, with some absent. This sample has roughly 230,000 clones, with around 88% found just once. The sequencing input was peripheral blood. All receptors derive from a man aged 40-50 years with active or convalescent COVID-19. Each CDR3 is given with its conserved first and last residue. The order of the fields is J gene, V gene, clone size, D gene, CDR3 protein, CDR3 DNA. D genes are given only for firm matches. Clone size is given for some rows only: seen once, a few or many times, or a class if the clone is expanded.

j_gene: TRBJ1-2; v_gene: TRBV28; abundance: NA; d_gene: NA; CDR3aa: CASSLLEPYGYTF; CDR3nt: TGTGCCAGCAGTTTACTAGAGCCCTATGGCTACACCTTC
j_gene: TRBJ2-7; v_gene: TRBV2; abundance: NA; d_gene: NA; CDR3aa: CASTDGWSTYEQYF; CDR3nt: TGTGCCAGCACCGACGGGTGGTCCACCTACGAGCAGTACTTC
j_gene: TRBJ1-6; v_gene: TRBV4-1; abundance: NA; d_gene: TRBD1; CDR3aa: CASSQDLTGTYNSPLHF; CDR3nt: TGCGCCAGCAGCCAAGATCTGACAGGGACGTATAATTCACCCCTCCACTTT
j_gene: TRBJ2-1; v_gene: TRBV19; abundance: NA; d_gene: TRBD2; CDR3aa: CASSIVAGGPGEQFF; CDR3nt: TGTGCCAGTAGTATAGTTGCGGGAGGGCCAGGTGAGCAGTTCTTC
j_gene: TRBJ2-1; v_gene: TRBV3-1/TRBV3-2; abundance: NA; d_gene: TRBD2; CDR3aa: CASSPPGLAGGNEQFF; CDR3nt: TGTGCCAGCAGCCCACCGGGACTAGCGGGAGGCAATGAGCAGTTCTTC
j_gene: TRBJ1-2; v_gene: TRBV21-1; abundance: NA; d_gene: NA; CDR3aa: CASSKAPRQGATLNSYTF; CDR3nt: TGTGCCAGCAGCAAAGCGCCAAGACAGGGAGCGACCCTTAATAGCTACACCTTC
j_gene: TRBJ1-1; v_gene: TRBV11-3; abundance: NA; d_gene: TRBD1; CDR3aa: CASSFSGTANTEAFF; CDR3nt: TGTGCCAGCAGCTTTTCCGGGACAGCGAACACTGAAGCTTTCTTT
j_gene: TRBJ1-1; v_gene: TRBV12-5; abundance: NA; d_gene: NA; CDR3aa: CASGPRENTEAFF; CDR3nt: TGTGCTAGTGGTCCCCGGGAGAACACTGAAGCTTTCTTT
j_gene: TRBJ1-4; v_gene: TRBV11-3; abundance: NA; d_gene: TRBD1; CDR3aa: CASSLQGQGEKLFF; CDR3nt: TGTGCCAGCAGCTTACAGGGACAGGGAGAAAAACTGTTTTTT
j_gene: TRBJ1-2; v_gene: TRBV28; abundance: once; d_gene: TRBD1; CDR3aa: CASSAGQGTYGYTF; CDR3nt: TGTGCCAGCAGTGCTGGACAGGGGACCTATGGCTACACCTTC
j_gene: TRBJ1-2; v_gene: TRBV19; abundance: NA; d_gene: NA; CDR3aa: CAAGNYGYTF; CDR3nt: TGCGCAGCGGGAAACTATGGCTACACCTTC
j_gene: TRBJ1-1; v_gene: TRBV5-1; abundance: NA; d_gene: NA; CDR3aa: CASSADSLNTEAFF; CDR3nt: TGCGCCAGCAGCGCCGACAGTTTGAACACTGAAGCTTTCTTT
j_gene: TRBJ2-1; v_gene: TRBV27; abundance: NA; d_gene: NA; CDR3aa: CASRRGDSGFYEQFF; CDR3nt: TGTGCCAGCAGACGAGGAGACAGCGGGTTCTATGAGCAGTTCTTC
j_gene: TRBJ1-1; v_gene: TRBV6-5; abundance: NA; d_gene: TRBD1; CDR3aa: CASSYTQGDFTEAFF; CDR3nt: TGTGCCAGCAGTTACACGCAGGGGGATTTTACTGAAGCTTTCTTT
j_gene: TRBJ2-1; v_gene: TRBV30; abundance: NA; d_gene: TRBD2; CDR3aa: CAWSVTSGRETKFF; CDR3nt: TGTGCCTGGAGTGTGACTAGCGGGAGGGAAACAAAGTTCTTC
j_gene: TRBJ1-4; v_gene: TRBV6-4; abundance: NA; d_gene: NA; CDR3aa: CASCSGGWEKLFF; CDR3nt: TGTGCCAGCTGCTCGGGGGGCTGGGAAAAACTGTTTTTT
j_gene: TRBJ2-1; v_gene: TRBV30; abundance: NA; d_gene: TRBD1; CDR3aa: CAWNPRGWTQEQFF; CDR3nt: TGTGCCTGGAATCCCAGGGGGTGGACTCAAGAGCAGTTCTTC
j_gene: TRBJ1-5; v_gene: TRBV7-9; abundance: NA; d_gene: NA; CDR3aa: CASTAGASNQPQHF; CDR3nt: TGTGCCAGCACCGCTGGGGCTAGCAATCAGCCCCAGCATTTT
j_gene: TRBJ2-7; v_gene: TRBV7-8; abundance: few; d_gene: TRBD1; CDR3aa: CASSLATGGIYEQYF; CDR3nt: TGTGCCAGCAGCTTAGCCACAGGGGGCATATACGAGCAGTACTTC
j_gene: TRBJ1-4; v_gene: TRBV19; abundance: NA; d_gene: NA; CDR3aa: CASSIPGHTNEKLFF; CDR3nt: TGTGCCAGTAGTATACCAGGGCACACTAATGAAAAACTGTTTTTT
j_gene: TRBJ2-7; v_gene: TRBV29-1; abundance: NA; d_gene: TRBD2; CDR3aa: CSVEAGGLTYEQYF; CDR3nt: TGCAGCGTTGAGGCGGGAGGGCTTACCTACGAGCAGTACTTC
j_gene: TRBJ1-5; v_gene: TRBV19; abundance: NA; d_gene: NA; CDR3aa: CASSIIQSNQPQHF; CDR3nt: TGTGCCAGTAGTATAATACAAAGCAATCAGCCCCAGCATTTT
j_gene: TRBJ2-3; v_gene: TRBV7-2; abundance: NA; d_gene: NA; CDR3aa: CASSSPYKIKKDTQYF; CDR3nt: TGTGCCAGCAGCTCCCCGTACAAGATCAAAAAAGATACGCAGTATTTT
j_gene: TRBJ2-3; v_gene: TRBV7-3; abundance: once; d_gene: TRBD2; CDR3aa: CASSPRLAGSTDTQYF; CDR3nt: TGTGCCAGCAGCCCCCGACTAGCGGGGAGCACAGATACGCAGTATTTT
j_gene: TRBJ1-1; v_gene: TRBV19; abundance: NA; d_gene: NA; CDR3aa: CASSIGPGSGTEAFF; CDR3nt: TGTGCCAGTAGTATAGGGCCGGGGTCGGGCACTGAAGCTTTCTTT
j_gene: TRBJ2-7; v_gene: TRBV10-3; abundance: NA; d_gene: TRBD2; CDR3aa: CAISPSSGRLYEQYF; CDR3nt: TGTGCCATCAGTCCCTCTAGCGGGAGACTCTACGAGCAGTACTTC
j_gene: TRBJ2-1; v_gene: TRBV5-8; abundance: NA; d_gene: NA; CDR3aa: CASSYQGRDQFF; CDR3nt: TGTGCCAGCAGTTATCAGGGTAGAGATCAGTTCTTC
j_gene: TRBJ2-3; v_gene: TRBV5-1; abundance: NA; d_gene: TRBD2; CDR3aa: CASSSGLAGGDTQYF; CDR3nt: TGCGCCAGCAGCTCCGGACTAGCGGGGGGAGATACGCAGTATTTT
j_gene: TRBJ1-2; v_gene: TRBV19; abundance: NA; d_gene: TRBD1; CDR3aa: CASSGTGVLANYGYTF; CDR3nt: TGTGCCAGCTCCGGGACAGGGGTCTTAGCTAACTATGGCTACACCTTC
j_gene: TRBJ2-7; v_gene: TRBV9; abundance: NA; d_gene: TRBD1; CDR3aa: CASSPGTGEAYEQYF; CDR3nt: TGTGCCAGCAGCCCTGGGACAGGGGAGGCCTACGAGCAGTACTTC
j_gene: TRBJ1-1; v_gene: TRBV29-1; abundance: NA; d_gene: NA; CDR3aa: CSVEEGSNLVNTEAFF; CDR3nt: TGCAGCGTTGAAGAGGGCAGCAACCTCGTGAACACTGAAGCTTTCTTT
j_gene: TRBJ1-2; v_gene: TRBV5-8; abundance: NA; d_gene: NA; CDR3aa: CASSLSGLHGYTF; CDR3nt: TGTGCCAGCAGCTTGTCAGGCCTCCATGGCTACACCTTC
j_gene: TRBJ2-1; v_gene: TRBV29-1; abundance: NA; d_gene: TRBD2; CDR3aa: CSVEGRLAGGGNEQFF; CDR3nt: TGCAGCGTTGAGGGGAGACTAGCGGGAGGGGGCAATGAGCAGTTCTTC
j_gene: TRBJ1-5; v_gene: TRBV19; abundance: NA; d_gene: NA; CDR3aa: CASSIGQGGSNQPQHF; CDR3nt: TGTGCCAGTAGTATCGGCCAGGGAGGCTCCAATCAGCCCCAGCATTTT
j_gene: TRBJ1-1; v_gene: TRBV29-1; abundance: NA; d_gene: NA; CDR3aa: CSVEVVGVNTEAFF; CDR3nt: TGCAGCGTTGAAGTGGTCGGGGTGAACACTGAAGCTTTCTTT
j_gene: TRBJ2-5; v_gene: TRBV3-1/TRBV3-2; abundance: NA; d_gene: TRBD2; CDR3aa: CASSQVRGGLETQYF; CDR3nt: TGTGCCAGCAGCCAAGTGCGGGGGGGCCTGGAGACCCAGTACTTC
j_gene: TRBJ2-5; v_gene: TRBV11-3; abundance: few; d_gene: NA; CDR3aa: CASSLGSSGAQSETQYF; CDR3nt: TGTGCCAGCAGCTTAGGGTCCAGCGGCGCCCAGAGCGAGACCCAGTACTTC
j_gene: TRBJ2-4; v_gene: TRBV19; abundance: NA; d_gene: NA; CDR3aa: CASSINGKNIQYF; CDR3nt: TGTGCCAGTAGTATAAACGGGAAAAACATTCAGTACTTC
j_gene: TRBJ2-1; v_gene: TRBV10-1; abundance: NA; d_gene: NA; CDR3aa: CASSEQGKGIRFF; CDR3nt: TGCGCCAGCAGTGAGCAGGGAAAGGGCATAAGGTTCTTC
j_gene: TRBJ1-6; v_gene: TRBV6-5; abundance: NA; d_gene: NA; CDR3aa: CASRPGSSPSPLHF; CDR3nt: TGTGCCAGCAGGCCCGGGTCGTCACCTTCACCCCTCCACTTT
j_gene: TRBJ1-1; v_gene: TRBV6-5; abundance: NA; d_gene: NA; CDR3aa: CASRKGVHTEAFF; CDR3nt: TGTGCCAGCAGAAAGGGGGTTCACACTGAAGCTTTCTTT
j_gene: TRBJ1-1; v_gene: TRBV16; abundance: NA; d_gene: NA; CDR3aa: CASSQSNQGSTEAFF; CDR3nt: TGTGCCAGCAGCCAATCGAACCAGGGGAGCACTGAAGCTTTCTTT
j_gene: TRBJ2-5; v_gene: TRBV3-1/TRBV3-2; abundance: NA; d_gene: NA; CDR3aa: CASSQVILPAEETQYF; CDR3nt: TGTGCCAGCAGCCAAGTAATACTACCTGCTGAAGAGACCCAGTACTTC